The 23 T cell receptor beta chains below come from one sample, sequenced in a study of blood T cell repertoires in COVID-19. Profiled with immunoSEQ multiplex PCR; TCRdb holds only in-frame clones, not every one. The data contain 150,000 to 200,000 clones, approximately 86% of them singletons. Material: peripheral blood. These receptors were taken from a young man with acute or convalescent COVID-19.

This sequence joins TRBV18 and TRBJ2-5; perhaps TRBD2 as D (5 bases). This CDR3 region has 13 residues. V shed 5 bases and J shed 2 bases, with 9 bases lying between them. Per the germline V gene, CDR1 is KGHSH and CDR2 is LQKENI. The CDR3 region is CASSTGIQETQYF. The CDR3 DNA is TGTGCCAGCTCAACCGGGATACAAGAGACCCAGTACTTC. The whole variable domain, filled in from reference TRBV18 and TRBJ2-5, reads NAGVMQNPRHLVRRRGQEARLRCSPMKGHSHVYWYRQLPEEGLKFMVYLQKENIIDESGMPKERFSAEFPKEGPSILRIQQVVRGDSAAYFCASSTGIQETQYFGPGTRLLVL.

V and J are TRBV24-1 and TRBJ1-2, with D possibly matching TRBD1 (6 bases). V was shortened by 3 bases and J by 2 bases, with 9 bases between the two germline ends. CDR3 size: 14 residues. Germline CDR1 and CDR2: KGHDR and SFDVKD. The CDR3 DNA sequence: TGTGCCACCAGTGATCGTCAGGGGAACTATGGCTACACCTTC. Residues: CATSDRQGNYGYTF.

Remarks on this clone: This specimen includes other DNA sequences encoding the same CDR3. The rearrangement uses TRBV6-6 and TRBJ1-1, with 11 bases matching TRBD1. The germline gives CDR1 MNHNY, CDR2 SVGAGI (reference sequence). V lost 2 bases, J lost 5 bases, and 4 bases stayed unmatched. This CDR3 comprises 15 residues. The CDR3: CASSYRDRGGTEAFF. Written as DNA, the CDR3 is TGTGCCAGCAGTTACAGGGACAGGGGGGGGACTGAAGCTTTCTTT.

The sample holds a few counts of this clone. The chain recombines TRBV15 with TRBJ2-5; the match to TRBD2 covers 11 bases. Germline V gene data show CDR1 as LNHNV and CDR2 as YYDKDF (reference sequence). The V segment lost 0 bases and the J segment 1 base; nucleotides outside the gene matches: 7. The CDR3 is 18 residues long. CDR3 sequence: CATSREASGGPTQETQYF. CDR3 DNA: TGTGCCACCAGCAGAGAGGCTAGCGGGGGGCCAACCCAAGAGACCCAGTACTTC.

This clone occurred a few times. Other nucleotide sequences in the sample specify the same CDR3. This sequence joins TRBV6-5 and TRBJ1-2, with 11 bases fitting TRBD1. Germline trimming cut 0 bases from V and 2 bases from J; bases unmatched to any gene: 2. CDR1 and CDR2 (germline): MNHEY, SVGAGI. The CDR3 is 16 residues long. CDR3 coding DNA: TGTGCCAGCAGTTACTCCCGGACAGGGGGCAACTATGGCTACACCTTC. Amino acid sequence: CASSYSRTGGNYGYTF.

The chain uses TRBV5-1 and TRBJ2-5; D is uncertain. This CDR3 spans 12 amino acids. V was cut by 5 bases and J by 2 bases, with 7 bases left in between. Germline lookup yields CDR1 SGHRS and CDR2 YFSETQ. Here the CDR3 DNA reads TGCGCCAGCAGTAGACTTCAAGAGACCCAGTACTTC. Amino acid sequence: CASSRLQETQYF.

This clone was observed a single time. This chain joins TRBV6-5 and TRBJ1-6; D is unclear. CDR3 length: 14 amino acids. CDR1 MNHEY and CDR2 SVGAGI come from the germline V gene. V dropped 10 bases and J dropped 7 bases, with 17 bases sitting between them. The CDR3 sequence: CATRLGRENSPLHF. CDR3 sequence (DNA): TGTGCCACCAGACTCGGACGGGAGAATTCACCCCTCCACTTT.

The V and J genes are TRBV29-1 and TRBJ1-2; D uncertain. V was trimmed by 6 bases and J by 0 bases, leaving 11 bases between them. The CDR3 contains 13 residues. Looked up from germline, CDR1 is SQVTM and CDR2 is ANQGSEA. In DNA, the CDR3 is TGCAGCGTCGATGGGCAGTCTAACTATGGCTACACCTTC. This translates into CSVDGQSNYGYTF.

V is TRBV3-1 (or the pseudogene TRBV3-2) and J is TRBJ1-6; 7 nucleotides agree with TRBD1. With 4 bases clipped from V and 2 bases from J, the junction kept 11 bases outside the gene matches. This CDR3 has 18 amino acids. Germline values: CDR1 LGHDT, CDR2 YNNKEL (reference sequence). The CDR3 nucleotides are TGTGCCAGCAGCCTGACAGGGTTTTTAGTCACCTATAATTCACCCCTCCACTTT. This sequence encodes CASSLTGFLVTYNSPLHF.

V is TRBV12-3 or TRBV12-4 and J is TRBJ1-2; TRBD1 is a possible D gene (5 bases). This CDR3 comprises 13 residues. Trimming took off 6 bases at V and 5 bases at J, with 13 bases between the two ends. The DNA of the CDR3 is TGTGCCAGCAGCCCGGTGGGGGGTTATGGCTACACCTTC. Translated: CASSPVGGYGYTF.

The CDR3 region has the DNA TGTGCCAGCAGAATAGGTGTGAGTCAGGCTGAAGCTTTCTTT. This encodes CASRIGVSQAEAFF. The rearrangement links TRBV7-9 to TRBJ1-1; no clear D gene. The germline V gene has CDR1 SEHNR and CDR2 FQNEAQ (reference sequence). The V end lost 6 bases, the J end lost 6 bases, and 17 bases lay between the germline ends. The CDR3 is made up of 14 amino acids.

The chain recombines TRBV19 with TRBJ1-1; D might be TRBD1 (5 bases). CDR1 is LNHDA, CDR2 SQIVND, per germline (reference sequence). This CDR3 spans 13 amino acids. The V and J ends lost 6 bases and 4 bases respectively, with 12 bases between them. The CDR3 protein is CASRGLAGTEAFF. The CDR3 region has the DNA TGTGCCAGTAGGGGACTGGCGGGCACTGAAGCTTTCTTT. Combining the CDR3 with reference TRBV19 and TRBJ1-1 gives the whole variable domain DGGITQSPKYLFRKEGQNVTLSCEQNLNHDAMYWYRQDPGQGLRLIYYSQIVNDFQKGDIAEGYSVSREKKESFPLTVTSAQKNPTAFYLCASRGLAGTEAFFGQGTRLTVV.

The chain is built from TRBV11-1 and TRBJ2-5, with D perhaps TRBD2 (6 bases). The CDR3 consists of 16 residues. Per germline, CDR1 SGHAT and CDR2 FQDESV (reference sequence). V lost 5 bases, J lost 9 bases, and 25 bases lay in between. CDR3 residues: CASSPRGGTWRGAQYF. In DNA, the CDR3 is TGTGCCAGCAGCCCAAGGGGTGGGACTTGGCGTGGGGCCCAGTACTTC.

This clone appeared a few times. The chain joins TRBV30 to TRBJ2-1; TRBD2 matches 8 bases. Trimming removed 0 bases from V and 7 bases from J; junction bases left unmatched: 8. The CDR3 loop spans 15 amino acids. Germline CDR1 and CDR2: GTSNPN and SVGIG (reference sequence). For the CDR3, the DNA is TGTGCCTGGAGTGTAAGTTGGCGGGGGGTGAATGAGCAGTTCTTC. Translated, it gives CAWSVSWRGVNEQFF.

The chain employs TRBV18 and TRBJ2-5; maybe TRBD1 (6 bases). The CDR3 covers 15 residues. The V end was cut by 3 bases, the J end by 2 bases, with 13 bases between. CDR1 is KGHSH and CDR2 is LQKENI in the germline V gene. The CDR3 DNA reads as TGTGCCAGCTCACCCGTGGGGACAAAACAAGAGACCCAGTACTTC. Its protein is CASSPVGTKQETQYF.

The rearrangement links TRBV5-4 to TRBJ2-3; the match to TRBD2 covers 10 bases. V trimming: 4 bases; J trimming: 10 bases; junction bases outside the gene matches: 6. Germline V gene data show CDR1 as SGHNT and CDR2 as YYREEE (reference sequence). This CDR3 spans 13 amino acids. The CDR3 loop reads CASSIAGTSAQYF. The CDR3 DNA follows: TGTGCCAGCAGCATAGCCGGGACTAGCGCGCAGTATTTT. The whole variable domain, remainder taken from reference TRBV5-4 and TRBJ2-3, is ETGVTQSPTHLIKTRGQQVTLRCSSQSGHNTVSWYQQALGQGPQFIFQYYREEENGRGNFPPRFSGLQFPNYSSELNVNALELDDSALYLCASSIAGTSAQYFGPGTRLTVL.

This chain links TRBV11-2 with TRBJ1-2; the match to TRBD1 covers 9 bases. This CDR3 comprises 17 residues. CDR1 is SGHAT and CDR2 is FQNNGV in the germline V gene. With 2 bases clipped from V and 2 bases from J, the junction kept 9 bases outside the gene matches. CDR3 sequence reads: CASSLWAEGQGNYGYTF. DNA for the CDR3: TGTGCCAGCAGCTTATGGGCTGAGGGACAGGGAAACTATGGCTACACCTTC.

The chain links TRBV2 to TRBJ1-6; 11 nucleotides agree with TRBD1. This CDR3 has 18 amino acids. V shed 7 bases and J 10 bases; nucleotides not matched to a gene: 18. The V gene's germline CDR1 is SNHLY and CDR2 FYNNEI. The CDR3 reads CASMGWGTGGSPSSPLHF. In nucleotides, the CDR3 is TGTGCCAGCATGGGGTGGGGGACAGGGGGGAGTCCGAGCTCACCCCTCCACTTT. Full variable domain (rest looked up from reference TRBV2 and TRBJ1-6): EPEVTQTPSHQVTQMGQEVILRCVPISNHLYFYWYRQILGQKVEFLVSFYNNEISEKSEIFDDQFSVERPDGSNFTLKIRSTKLEDSAMYFCASMGWGTGGSPSSPLHFGNGTRLTVT.

The V and J genes are TRBV11-2 and TRBJ2-1; TRBD1 agrees at 7 bases. The CDR3 spans 15 residues. The trim removed 4 bases at V and 6 bases at J, leaving 9 bases unmatched. Germline V gene sequence: CDR1 SGHAT, CDR2 FQNNGV. CDR3 coding DNA: TGTGCCAGCAGCTCCTATCAGACAGGGTCCAATGAGCAGTTCTTC. Protein sequence: CASSSYQTGSNEQFF.

This clone has only one observation. This chain connects TRBV11-2 to TRBJ2-6; no firm D call. Germline-derived CDR1 and CDR2 are SGHAT and FQNNGV. CDR3 length: 15 residues. Between the trimmed V and J ends, which lost 2 bases and 2 bases, there was a span of 7 bases. The CDR3 region has the DNA TGTGCCAGCAGCTTATTAAGCCCTGGGGCCAACGTCCTGACTTTC. It yields the protein CASSLLSPGANVLTF.

The chain combines TRBV10-3 with TRBJ2-7, with D perhaps matching TRBD2 (7 bases). V was shortened by 7 bases and J by 4 bases, with 17 bases between the two germline ends. Germline CDR1 reads ENHRY; CDR2 reads SYGVKD. The CDR3 loop spans 14 amino acids. The CDR3 bases are TGTGCCATCACCCGAGGGGGGGGAAGGTACGAGCAGTACGTC. Translating gives CAITRGGGRYEQYV.

This clone occurred a few times. The chain is built from TRBV27 and TRBJ1-3, with 9 bases identical to TRBD1. The V gene's germline CDR1 is MNHEY and CDR2 SMNVEV (reference sequence). The CDR3 consists of 15 residues. V trimming: 5 bases; J trimming: 2 bases; junction bases outside the gene matches: 4. Written as DNA, the CDR3 is TGTGCCAGCAGTGAGACAGGGGGGACTGGAAACACCATATATTTT. Protein product: CASSETGGTGNTIYF.

The chain recombines TRBV27 with TRBJ2-2; D ambiguous. The CDR3 has 14 residues. CDR1 is MNHEY, CDR2 SMNVEV, per germline (reference sequence). Trimming cost V 4 bases and J 2 bases, with 8 bases left between them. The CDR3 loop is CASSSDSNTGELFF. In DNA form, the CDR3 reads TGTGCCAGCAGTTCAGACTCTAACACCGGGGAGCTGTTTTTT.